These 21 T cell receptor beta chains were sequenced from one sample in a study of T cell repertoires in cytomegalovirus infection. The antigens these receptors bind are not known. MiXCR, run by TCRdb on the reads, gives a single entry per CDR3 protein. The sample carries about 920,000 distinct CDR3 sequences, less than 40% recorded once. The material sequenced was cultured CD8+ T cells from PBMCs, taken from culture after CMV antigen stimulation. The receptors here all came from a human donor in good health (CMV status not recorded). Some clones in this sample may be carry-over from other donors' samples.

In this sample, this clonotype turned up a few times. The chain combines TRBV4-1 with TRBJ1-1; 7 bases map to TRBD1. Looked up from germline, CDR1 is MGHRA and CDR2 is YSYEKL. CDR3 length: 14 amino acids. The ends lost 3 bases at V and 4 bases at J; junction bases unmatched: 5. DNA for the CDR3: TGCGCCAGCAGCCAGACTCCAGGGGGCACTGAAGCTTTCTTT. It is translated as CASSQTPGGTEAFF.

The chain is built from TRBV27 and TRBJ1-1, with D hard to call. V lost 3 bases to trimming and J lost 3 bases, with 8 bases between them. Germline CDR1 is MNHEY and CDR2 is SMNVEV (reference sequence). The CDR3 length is 13 residues. The CDR3 DNA reads TGTGCCAGCAGTTTCGGGGTCCACACTGAAGCTTTCTTT. It yields the protein CASSFGVHTEAFF.

This clonotype was picked up many times. This sequence joins TRBV7-2 and TRBJ2-1; 10 bases fit TRBD2. The CDR3 length is 15 residues. Trimming removed 3 bases from V and 4 bases from J; junction bases left unmatched: 3. Germline V gene lookup returns CDR1 SGHTA and CDR2 FQGNSA. The CDR3 DNA follows: TGTGCCAGCAGCTTGTCTAGCGGGGGATACAATGAGCAGTTCTTC. Residues: CASSLSSGGYNEQFF.

The chain joins TRBV4-3 to TRBJ1-1, with D possibly matching TRBD1 (6 bases). From germline, CDR1 is LGHNA and CDR2 YSLEER. V dropped 5 bases and J dropped 1 base, with 14 bases sitting between them. The CDR3 has 15 residues. The CDR3 loop is CASSVRGAGNTEAFF. The CDR3 DNA follows: TGCGCCAGCAGCGTTCGGGGGGCTGGGAACACTGAAGCTTTCTTT.

The table lists this clonotype with a few counts. V gene TRBV7-8 combines with J gene TRBJ1-2; 12 nucleotides line up with TRBD1. This CDR3 region has 16 residues. CDR1 is SGHVS and CDR2 is FQNEAQ in the germline V gene. V dropped 5 bases and J dropped 4; count of bases not matched to a gene: 8. Here the CDR3 reads CASSRPRDRGPYGYTF. CDR3 nucleotides: TGTGCCAGCAGCCGCCCCCGGGACAGGGGGCCCTATGGCTACACCTTC.

This sequence joins TRBV27 and TRBJ1-2; no firm D call. The CDR3 runs 13 residues. V was cut by 5 bases and J by 1 base, with 8 bases left in between. Germline assignment: CDR1 MNHEY and CDR2 SMNVEV (reference sequence). CDR3 bases: TGTGCCAGCAGTACGACGGTTAACTATGGCTACACCTTC. This sequence encodes CASSTTVNYGYTF.

A few counts support this clonotype. The gene calls are TRBV14 and TRBJ2-5, with a weak D call TRBD1 (6 bases). The V gene lost 0 bases and the J gene lost 0 bases, with 14 bases spanning the gap. This CDR3 contains 17 residues. Per germline, CDR1 SGHDN and CDR2 FVKESK. The CDR3 sequence: CASSQDVGQRYQETQYF. In nucleotides, the CDR3 is TGTGCCAGCAGCCAAGATGTAGGACAGAGGTACCAAGAGACCCAGTACTTC.

This rearrangement joins TRBV4-1 to TRBJ2-7, with D possibly being TRBD2 (5 bases). V lost 1 base and J 6 bases, leaving 13 bases between the germline ends. The CDR3 is 14 residues long. The germline gives CDR1 MGHRA, CDR2 YSYEKL. The DNA of the CDR3 is TGCGCCAGCAGCCAAGCGGCTGGCCGGGGCGAGCAGTACTTC. Encoded protein: CASSQAAGRGEQYF.

V usage is TRBV27 and J usage is TRBJ2-5; D tentatively reads TRBD1 or TRBD2 (5 bases each). V gave up 4 bases and J gave up 1 base, with 19 bases separating them. CDR3 length: 17 amino acids. Germline lookup yields CDR1 MNHEY and CDR2 SMNVEV (reference sequence). In DNA form, the CDR3 reads TGTGCCAGCAGTTGGTCCAGCCCGGGACGGGTCCAAGAGACCCAGTACTTC. Its protein product is CASSWSSPGRVQETQYF.

This clonotype was counted only a few times. The rearrangement links TRBV7-9 to TRBJ1-1, with D tentatively TRBD1 (5 bases). The CDR3 is 14 residues long. The V and J ends lost 6 bases and 1 base respectively, with 12 bases between them. Germline V gene data show CDR1 as SEHNR and CDR2 as FQNEAQ (reference sequence). The CDR3 reads CASSFPQGNTEAFF. For the CDR3, the DNA is TGTGCCAGCAGTTTTCCTCAGGGGAACACTGAAGCTTTCTTT.

The CDR3 spells CASSHRDIDNEQFF. CDR3 bases: TGTGCCAGCAGCCACCGGGACATAGACAATGAGCAGTTCTTC. The gene calls are TRBV14 and TRBJ2-1, with D possibly matching TRBD1 (6 bases). The germline V gene has CDR1 SGHDN and CDR2 FVKESK. CDR3 length equals 14 residues. The V gene lost 3 bases and the J gene lost 5 bases, with 11 bases spanning the gap. Together with reference TRBV14 and TRBJ2-1, the CDR3 gives the full variable domain: EAGVTQFPSHSVIEKGQTVTLRCDPISGHDNLYWYRRVMGKEIKFLLHFVKESKQDESGMPNNRFLAERTGGTYSTLKVQPAELEDSGVYFCASSHRDIDNEQFFGPGTRLTVL.

This clonotype was seen only a few times. The V call is TRBV20-1, the J call TRBJ2-5, with no clear D. CDR1 is DFQATT and CDR2 is SNEGSKA in the germline V gene (reference sequence). The CDR3 runs to 17 residues. V was pared by 0 bases and J by 1 base, with 18 bases between. In nucleotides, the CDR3 is TGCAGTGCTAGAGAATATGAGAGCTTTGTGCCCCAAGAGACCCAGTACTTC. Its translation is CSAREYESFVPQETQYF.

A few counts support this clonotype. The V and J genes are TRBV28 and TRBJ2-1, with D possibly being TRBD1 (5 bases). The CDR3 has 13 residues. Germline assignment: CDR1 MDHEN and CDR2 SYDVKM. Trimming pared 4 bases from V and 10 bases from J, leaving 14 bases between. The CDR3 DNA is TGTGCCAGCAGTTACGTAGGGGTAGAAGAGCAGTTCTTC. Its translation: CASSYVGVEEQFF.

The chain combines TRBV27 with TRBJ1-1, with D perhaps matching TRBD1 (5 bases). The CDR3 is 13 residues long. Trimming took 10 bases from V and 2 from J, leaving 14 bases between them. The germline CDR1 and CDR2 sequences are MNHEY and SMNVEV (reference sequence). In DNA, the CDR3 is TGTGCCACAAGTCTGGGGCCTAACACTGAAGCTTTCTTT. It codes for CATSLGPNTEAFF.

A few counts support this clonotype. This CDR3 reads CSALRDSNYEQYV. CDR3 coding DNA: TGCAGTGCACTTAGGGACAGCAACTACGAGCAGTACGTC. This chain connects TRBV20-1 to TRBJ2-7; 7 bases line up with TRBD1. V dropped 6 bases and J dropped 3; count of bases not matched to a gene: 8. The CDR3 length is 13 residues. Germline loops: CDR1 DFQATT, CDR2 SNEGSKA (reference sequence).

As for this clonotype: Since a much larger clone is just one base distant, this may be a read error. This chain uses TRBV7-6 with TRBJ1-5; the D gene is possibly TRBD1 (6 bases). CDR3 length: 18 residues. Trimming removed 5 bases at V and 0 bases at J, with 20 bases between. The germline V gene encodes CDR1 SGHVS and CDR2 FNYEAQ. CDR3 region: CASSLKRGTQYSNQPQHF. In DNA form, the CDR3 reads TGTGCCAGCAGCCTAAAAAGGGGGACTCAATATAGCAATCAGCCCCAGCATTTT.

As to this clonotype: An end of the junction does not agree with germline; a read error may underlie this. The rearrangement joins TRBV19 to TRBJ2-3, with D maybe TRBD2 (6 bases). Germline-derived CDR1 and CDR2 are LNHDA and SQIVND (reference sequence). The CDR3 totals 15 residues. CDR3 loop: CASSIWRGDADTQYF. CDR3 DNA: TGTGCCAGTAGTATATGGCGGGGAGACGCAGATACACAGTATTTT.

This clonotype was seen a handful of times. The J gene is TRBJ1-2, the V gene TRBV15; the match to TRBD1 covers 7 bases. The length of the CDR3 is 15 residues. CDR1 and CDR2 (germline): LNHNV, YYDKDF (reference sequence). The junction had 3 bases not matched to a gene; V was cut back by 0 bases and J by 2 bases. For the CDR3, the DNA is TGTGCCACCAGCAGAGAGAAGGGGGCGAACTATGGCTACACCTTC. Translating gives CATSREKGANYGYTF.

This chain joins TRBV5-1 and TRBJ2-2, with D possibly matching TRBD2 (5 bases). Trimming shortened V by 0 bases and J by 5 bases, and 8 bases separated the two germline ends. The CDR3 extends over 14 amino acids. The germline V gene encodes CDR1 SGHRS and CDR2 YFSETQ. DNA for the CDR3: TGCGCCAGCAGCTTGGGGGAGCAGACCGGGGAGCTGTTTTTT. Residues: CASSLGEQTGELFF.

V is TRBV5-5 and J is TRBJ1-1, with D unresolved. V was shortened by 4 bases and J by 1 base, with 11 bases between the two germline ends. CDR1 and CDR2 (germline): SGHKS, YYEKEE (reference sequence). CDR3 length: 14 residues. CDR3 sequence: CASSLDFANTEAFF. The CDR3 DNA reads as TGTGCCAGCAGCCTCGATTTTGCGAACACTGAAGCTTTCTTT.

Concerning this clonotype: At one boundary the junction diverges from the germline segment, which might be a read error. The gene calls are TRBV13 and TRBJ1-5; perhaps TRBD1 as D (5 bases). Germline V lookup: CDR1 PRHDT, CDR2 FYEKMQ (reference sequence). The CDR3 is 12 amino acids. The chain's CDR3 is CANSVTGQPQHF. The CDR3, as DNA: TGTGCCAACAGCGTAACAGGTCAGCCCCAGCATTTT. The full variable domain, its missing parts supplied by reference TRBV13 and TRBJ1-5, is AAGVIQSPRHLIKEKRETATLKCYPIPRHDTVYWYQQGPGQDPQFLISFYEKMQSDKGSIPDRFSAQQFSDYHSELNMSSLELGDSALYFCANSVTGQPQHFGDGTRLSIL.